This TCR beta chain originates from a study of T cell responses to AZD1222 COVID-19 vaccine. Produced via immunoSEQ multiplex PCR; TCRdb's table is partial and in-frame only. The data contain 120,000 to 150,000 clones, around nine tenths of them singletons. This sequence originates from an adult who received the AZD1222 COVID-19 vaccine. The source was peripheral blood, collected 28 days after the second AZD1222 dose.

This chain's CDR3 is CASSTGTKDQPQHF. CDR3 bases: TGTGCCAGCAGCACCGGGACAAAAGATCAGCCCCAGCATTTT. This chain joins TRBV5-4 and TRBJ1-5, with TRBD1 as a possible D gene (6 bases). The V and J ends lost 4 bases and 5 bases respectively, with 13 bases between them. Germline CDR1 and CDR2: SGHNT and YYREEE (reference sequence). The length of the CDR3 is 14 residues.